The present T cell receptor (beta chain) was sequenced within a study of CD8 T cells in ankylosing spondylitis. General observations from the study: Both synovial fluid and blood in reactive arthritis had previously been reported to carry some motif variants. Clones tied to disease were said to be significantly enriched in matched ankylosing spondylitis synovial fluid.

To note about this clonotype: Its matching antigen is unknown.

TCRdb analysed the 5' RACE reads with MiXCR anew, one entry per CDR3 protein. This repertoire shows some 300,000 distinct CDR3 sequences, around 21% found once; its top ten account for about 3.5%. Trimming shortened V by 7 bases and J by 0 bases, and 18 bases separated the two germline ends. The CDR3 sequence is 16 residues long. Germline V lookup: CDR1 SGHAT, CDR2 FQNNGV. The V call is TRBV11-2, the J call TRBJ1-1, with D perhaps matching TRBD1 (6 bases). The sequencing sample was made of blood, either unsorted or a sorted T cell fraction (not recorded which). This TCR came from a female donor with ankylosing spondylitis or in good health (not recorded which). The CDR3 spells CASNPNRATMNTEAFF. Here the CDR3 DNA reads TGTGCCAGCAATCCCAACAGGGCGACGATGAACACTGAAGCTTTCTTT. The variable domain in full, with the rest retrieved from reference TRBV11-2 and TRBJ1-1, is EAGVAQSPRYKIIEKRQSVAFWCNPISGHATLYWYQQILGQGPKLLIQFQNNGVVDDSQLPKDRFSAERLKGVDSTLKIQPAKLEDSAVYLCASNPNRATMNTEAFFGQGTRLTVV.